This T cell receptor beta chain derives from a study of blood T cell repertoires in COVID-19. Assay used: immunoSEQ multiplex PCR; TCRdb lists only in-frame clones, some missing. This sample yields over 150,000 clones, of which roughly 90% are seen a single time; around 2.3% belongs to the top ten. The CDR3 has 15 residues. The germline CDR1 and CDR2 sequences are SGHNT and YENEEA. The trim removed 0 bases at V and 3 bases at J, leaving 5 bases unmatched. The receptor was isolated from a woman under 40 who had recovered from COVID-19. Material for sequencing was PBMCs or T cells enriched from blood (not recorded which). The V call is TRBV11-3, the J call TRBJ2-7; TRBD2 matches at 7 bases. CDR3 loop: CASSLDPLAVYEQYF. CDR3 bases: TGTGCCAGCAGCTTAGATCCCCTAGCGGTCTACGAGCAGTACTTC.